This T cell receptor beta chain was identified during a study of blood T cell repertoires in COVID-19. Study processing details: How many nucleated cells were present was estimated from reference gene primer amplification. Sequencing used immunoSEQ multiplex PCR; TCRdb keeps in-frame clones, though not all of them. The DNA was the basis for D and trimming; V, J and clone size are from that table. The sample has 300,000 or so clones, about 86% seen once; the top ten hold approximately 4.4%. This CDR3 region has 13 residues. CDR1 is MNHEY and CDR2 is SVGAGI in the germline V gene. Trimming took off 6 bases at V and 5 bases at J, with 11 bases between the two ends.

The specimen was PBMCs or T cells enriched from blood (not recorded which). The TCR sequence derives from a woman aged 40 to 50 with acute COVID-19. The rearrangement joins TRBV6-5 to TRBJ1-5; D is undetermined. The CDR3 nucleotides read TGTGCCAGCAGGAGGGAGGGTGATCAGCCCCAGCATTTT. Translation gives CASRREGDQPQHF.